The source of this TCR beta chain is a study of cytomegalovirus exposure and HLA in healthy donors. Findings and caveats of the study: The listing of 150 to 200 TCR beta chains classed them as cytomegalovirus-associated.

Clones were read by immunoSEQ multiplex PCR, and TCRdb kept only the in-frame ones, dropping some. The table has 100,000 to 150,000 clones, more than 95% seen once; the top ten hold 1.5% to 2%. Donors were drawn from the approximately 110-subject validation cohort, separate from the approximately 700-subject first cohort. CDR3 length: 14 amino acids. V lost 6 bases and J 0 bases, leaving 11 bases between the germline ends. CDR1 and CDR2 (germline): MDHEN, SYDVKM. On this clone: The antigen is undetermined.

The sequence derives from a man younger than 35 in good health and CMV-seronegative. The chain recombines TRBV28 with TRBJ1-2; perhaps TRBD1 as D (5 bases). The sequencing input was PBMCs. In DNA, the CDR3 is TGTGCCAGCAGGGGGGGAGGGACTAACTATGGCTACACCTTC. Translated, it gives CASRGGGTNYGYTF.